This T cell receptor beta chain was retrieved from a study of blood T cell repertoires in COVID-19. The CDR3 runs to 14 residues. Per the germline V gene, CDR1 is LGHNA and CDR2 is YSLEER. V lost 0 bases and J 4 bases, leaving 9 bases between the germline ends. Here immunoSEQ multiplex PCR was the method, and the copy in TCRdb shows in-frame clones only, minus some. This table has 650,000 to 800,000 clones, around 90% appearing once. The source is a woman under 30 with acute or convalescent COVID-19. V and J are TRBV4-3 and TRBJ1-2; D not resolved. The specimen sequenced was peripheral blood. The CDR3 bases are TGCGCCAGCAGCCAAGATCTAACTGCCTATGGCTACACCTTC. Its translation is CASSQDLTAYGYTF.